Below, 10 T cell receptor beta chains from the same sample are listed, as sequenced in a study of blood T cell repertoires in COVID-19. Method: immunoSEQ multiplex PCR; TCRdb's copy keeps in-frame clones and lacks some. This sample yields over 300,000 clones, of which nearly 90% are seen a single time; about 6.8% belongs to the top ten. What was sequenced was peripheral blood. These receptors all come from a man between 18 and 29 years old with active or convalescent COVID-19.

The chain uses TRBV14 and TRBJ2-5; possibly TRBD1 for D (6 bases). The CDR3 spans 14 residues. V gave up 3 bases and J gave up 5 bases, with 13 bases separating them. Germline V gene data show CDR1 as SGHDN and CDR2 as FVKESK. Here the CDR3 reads CASSQGFRGETQYF. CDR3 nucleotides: TGTGCCAGCAGCCAGGGATTTAGGGGGGAGACCCAGTACTTC.

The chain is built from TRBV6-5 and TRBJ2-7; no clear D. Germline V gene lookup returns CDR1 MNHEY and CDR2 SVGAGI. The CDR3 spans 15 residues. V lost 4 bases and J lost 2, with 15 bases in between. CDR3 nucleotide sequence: TGTGCCAGCAGTTCGAGGTACTCCGATACCTACGAGCAGTACTTC. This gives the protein CASSSRYSDTYEQYF.

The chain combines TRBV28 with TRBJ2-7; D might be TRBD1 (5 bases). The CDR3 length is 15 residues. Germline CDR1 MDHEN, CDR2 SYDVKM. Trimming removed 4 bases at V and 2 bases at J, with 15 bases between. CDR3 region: CASSYATVEAYEQYF. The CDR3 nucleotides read TGTGCCAGCAGTTACGCGACAGTCGAGGCCTACGAGCAGTACTTC.

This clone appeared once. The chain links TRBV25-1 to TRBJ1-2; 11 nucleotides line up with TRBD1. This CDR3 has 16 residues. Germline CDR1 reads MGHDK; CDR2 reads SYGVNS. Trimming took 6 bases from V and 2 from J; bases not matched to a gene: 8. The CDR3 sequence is CASSHGTGGRNYGYTF. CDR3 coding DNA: TGTGCCAGCAGCCATGGGACAGGGGGGCGGAACTATGGCTACACCTTC.

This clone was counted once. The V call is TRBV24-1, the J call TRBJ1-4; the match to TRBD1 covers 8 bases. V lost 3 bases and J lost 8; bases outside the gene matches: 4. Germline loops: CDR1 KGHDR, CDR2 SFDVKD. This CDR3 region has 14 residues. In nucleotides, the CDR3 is TGTGCCACCAGTGATCCGGACAGGGACGAAAAACTGTTTTTT. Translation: CATSDPDRDEKLFF.

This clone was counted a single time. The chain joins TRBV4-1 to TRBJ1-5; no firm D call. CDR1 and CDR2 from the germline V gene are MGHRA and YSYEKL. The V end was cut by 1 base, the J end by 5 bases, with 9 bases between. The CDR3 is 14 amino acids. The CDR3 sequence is CASSQASGDQPQHF. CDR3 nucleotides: TGCGCCAGCAGCCAAGCAAGCGGCGATCAGCCCCAGCATTTT.

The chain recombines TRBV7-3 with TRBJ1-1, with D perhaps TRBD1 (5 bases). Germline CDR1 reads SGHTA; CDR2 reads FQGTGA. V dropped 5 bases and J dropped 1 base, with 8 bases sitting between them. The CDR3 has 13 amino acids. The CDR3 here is CASSQQENTEAFF. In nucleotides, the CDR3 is TGTGCCAGCAGCCAACAGGAGAACACTGAAGCTTTCTTT.

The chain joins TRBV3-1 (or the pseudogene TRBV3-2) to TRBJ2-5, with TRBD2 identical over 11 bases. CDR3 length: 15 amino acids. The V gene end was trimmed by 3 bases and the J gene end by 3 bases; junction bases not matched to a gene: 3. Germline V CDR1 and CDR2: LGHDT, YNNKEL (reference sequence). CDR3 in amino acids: CASSHGTSGEETQYF. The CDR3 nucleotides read TGTGCCAGCAGCCACGGGACTAGCGGTGAAGAGACCCAGTACTTC.

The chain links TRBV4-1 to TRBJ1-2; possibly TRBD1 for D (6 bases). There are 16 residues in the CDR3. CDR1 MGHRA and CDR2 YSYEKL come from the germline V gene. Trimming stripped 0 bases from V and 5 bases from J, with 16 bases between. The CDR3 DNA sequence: TGCGCCAGCAGCCAAGATCTGGGCAGAGGGGGATATGGCTACACCTTC. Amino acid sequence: CASSQDLGRGGYGYTF.

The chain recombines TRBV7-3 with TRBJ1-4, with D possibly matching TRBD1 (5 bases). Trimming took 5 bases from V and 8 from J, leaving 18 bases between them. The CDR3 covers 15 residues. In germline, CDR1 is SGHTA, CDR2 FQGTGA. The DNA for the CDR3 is TGTGCCAGCAGCCCCGGACACGGCCTGGGGGAAAAACTGTTTTTT. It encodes CASSPGHGLGEKLFF.